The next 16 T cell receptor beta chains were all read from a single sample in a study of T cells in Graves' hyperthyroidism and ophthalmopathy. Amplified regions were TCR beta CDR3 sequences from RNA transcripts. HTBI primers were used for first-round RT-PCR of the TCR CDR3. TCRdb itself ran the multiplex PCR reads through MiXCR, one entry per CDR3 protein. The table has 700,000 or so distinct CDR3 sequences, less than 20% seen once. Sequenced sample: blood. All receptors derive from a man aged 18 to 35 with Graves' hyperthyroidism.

The CDR3 region is CASGLGQNQPQHF. CDR3 DNA sequence: TGTGCCAGTGGCTTAGGACAGAATCAGCCCCAGCATTTT. The V call is TRBV19, the J call TRBJ1-5, with D possibly TRBD1 on 6 matching bases. Germline CDR1 and CDR2: LNHDA and SQIVND (reference sequence). V gave up 8 bases and J gave up 4 bases, with 12 bases separating them. This CDR3 has 13 residues.

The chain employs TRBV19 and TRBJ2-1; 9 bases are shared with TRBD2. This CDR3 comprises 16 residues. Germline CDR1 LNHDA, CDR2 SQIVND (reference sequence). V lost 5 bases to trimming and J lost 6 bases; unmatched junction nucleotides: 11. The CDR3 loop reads CASSSGGRVSGNEQFF. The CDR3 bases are TGTGCCAGTAGTTCGGGCGGGAGGGTAAGTGGCAATGAGCAGTTCTTC.

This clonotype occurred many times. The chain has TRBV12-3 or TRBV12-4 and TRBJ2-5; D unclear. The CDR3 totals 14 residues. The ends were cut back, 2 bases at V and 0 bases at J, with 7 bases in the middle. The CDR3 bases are TGTGCCAGCAGTTTATCGCCGGACCAAGAGACCCAGTACTTC. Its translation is CASSLSPDQETQYF.

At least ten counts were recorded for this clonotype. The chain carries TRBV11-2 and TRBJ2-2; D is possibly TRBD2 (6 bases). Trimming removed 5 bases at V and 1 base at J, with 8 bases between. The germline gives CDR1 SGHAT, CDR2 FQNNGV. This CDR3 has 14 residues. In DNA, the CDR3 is TGTGCCAGCAGCCCCGGGGGGAACACCGGGGAGCTGTTTTTT. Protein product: CASSPGGNTGELFF.

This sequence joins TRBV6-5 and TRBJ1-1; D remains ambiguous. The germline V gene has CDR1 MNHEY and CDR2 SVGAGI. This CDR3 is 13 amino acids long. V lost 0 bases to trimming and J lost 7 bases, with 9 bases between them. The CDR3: CASSYSTSLEAFF. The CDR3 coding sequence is TGTGCCAGCAGTTACTCGACCAGCCTTGAAGCTTTCTTT.

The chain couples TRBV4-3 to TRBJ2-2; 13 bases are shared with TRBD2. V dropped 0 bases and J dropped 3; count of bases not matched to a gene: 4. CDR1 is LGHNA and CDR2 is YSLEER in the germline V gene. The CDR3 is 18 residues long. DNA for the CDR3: TGCGCCAGCAGCCAAGAGGTGGGACTAGCGGGATACACCGGGGAGCTGTTTTTT. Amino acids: CASSQEVGLAGYTGELFF.

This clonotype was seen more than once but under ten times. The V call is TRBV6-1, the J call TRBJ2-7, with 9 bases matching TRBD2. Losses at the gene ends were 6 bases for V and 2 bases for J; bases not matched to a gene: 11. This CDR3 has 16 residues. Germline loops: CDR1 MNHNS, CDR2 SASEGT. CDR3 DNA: TGTGCCAGCAGCCGAGATCTAGCGGGATCCACCTACGAGCAGTACTTC. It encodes CASSRDLAGSTYEQYF.

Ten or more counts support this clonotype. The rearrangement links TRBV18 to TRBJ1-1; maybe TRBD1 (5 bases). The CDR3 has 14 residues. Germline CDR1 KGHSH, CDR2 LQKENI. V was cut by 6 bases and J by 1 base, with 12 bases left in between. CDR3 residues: CASSKQVQNTEAFF. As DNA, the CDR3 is TGTGCCAGCTCTAAACAGGTACAGAACACTGAAGCTTTCTTT.

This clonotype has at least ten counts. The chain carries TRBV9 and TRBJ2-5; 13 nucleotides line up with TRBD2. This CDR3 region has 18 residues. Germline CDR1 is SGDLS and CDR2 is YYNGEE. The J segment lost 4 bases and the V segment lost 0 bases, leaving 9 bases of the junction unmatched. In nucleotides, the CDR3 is TGTGCCAGCAGCGTAGGGATCGGACTAGCGGGAGCAACAGAGACCCAGTACTTC. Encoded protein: CASSVGIGLAGATETQYF. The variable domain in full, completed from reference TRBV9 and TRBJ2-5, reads DSGVTQTPKHLITATGQRVTLRCSPRSGDLSVYWYQQSLDQGLQFLIQYYNGEERAKGNILERFSAQQFPDLHSELNLSSLELGDSALYFCASSVGIGLAGATETQYFGPGTRLLVL.

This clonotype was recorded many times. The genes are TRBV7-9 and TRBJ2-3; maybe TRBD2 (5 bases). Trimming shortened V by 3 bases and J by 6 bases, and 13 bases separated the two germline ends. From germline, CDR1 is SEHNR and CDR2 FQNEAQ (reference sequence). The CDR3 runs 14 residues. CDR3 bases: TGTGCCAGCAGCTTTGCACGACCGGGGGATACGCAGTATTTT. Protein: CASSFARPGDTQYF.

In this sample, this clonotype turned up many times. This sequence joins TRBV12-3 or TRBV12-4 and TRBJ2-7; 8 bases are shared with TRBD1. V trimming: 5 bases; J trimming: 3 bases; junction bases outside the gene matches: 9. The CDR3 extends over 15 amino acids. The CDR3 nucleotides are TGTGCCAGCAGTCCTGGACAGGGAGATGTCTACGAGCAGTACTTC. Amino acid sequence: CASSPGQGDVYEQYF.

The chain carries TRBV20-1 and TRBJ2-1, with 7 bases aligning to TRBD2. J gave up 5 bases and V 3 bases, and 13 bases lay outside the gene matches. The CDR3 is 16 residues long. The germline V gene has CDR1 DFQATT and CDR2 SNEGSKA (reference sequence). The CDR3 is CSASSRWLAENNEQFF. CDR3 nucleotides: TGCAGTGCTAGTAGCCGGTGGCTAGCGGAAAACAATGAGCAGTTCTTC.

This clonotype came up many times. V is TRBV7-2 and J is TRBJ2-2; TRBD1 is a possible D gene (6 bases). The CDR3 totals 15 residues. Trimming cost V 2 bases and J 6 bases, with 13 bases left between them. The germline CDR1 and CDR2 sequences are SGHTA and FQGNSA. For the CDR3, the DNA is TGTGCCAGCAGCTTATACAGGGAGAGGGCCGGGGAGCTGTTTTTT. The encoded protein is CASSLYRERAGELFF. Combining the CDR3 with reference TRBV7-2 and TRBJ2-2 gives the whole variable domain GAGVSQSPSNKVTEKGKDVELRCDPISGHTALYWYRQSLGQGLEFLIYFQGNSAPDKSGLPSDRFSAERTGGSVSTLTIQRTQQEDSAVYLCASSLYRERAGELFFGEGSRLTVL.

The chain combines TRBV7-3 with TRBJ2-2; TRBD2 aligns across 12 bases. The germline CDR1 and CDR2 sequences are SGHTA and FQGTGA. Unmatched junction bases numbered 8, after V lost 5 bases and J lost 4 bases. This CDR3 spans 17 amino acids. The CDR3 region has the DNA TGTGCCAGCAGCCCCTTAGGGACTAGCGGGTTCACCGGGGAGCTGTTTTTT. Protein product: CASSPLGTSGFTGELFF.

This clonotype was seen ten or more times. CDR3 residues: CAWTVGQGNSPLHF. For the CDR3, the DNA is TGTGCCTGGACCGTGGGACAGGGGAATTCACCCCTCCACTTT. The chain uses TRBV30 and TRBJ1-6; 10 bases line up with TRBD1. V dropped 4 bases and J dropped 7; count of bases not matched to a gene: 4. The V gene's germline CDR1 is GTSNPN and CDR2 SVGIG (reference sequence). The CDR3 consists of 14 residues.

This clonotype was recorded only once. CDR3 bases: TGTGCCAGCAGCCCGGGGACAGGGGTTTCACCCCTCCACTTT. It codes for CASSPGTGVSPLHF. The chain is built from TRBV6-2 or TRBV6-3 and TRBJ1-6; the match to TRBD1 covers 10 bases. The V gene end was trimmed by 6 bases and the J gene end by 9 bases; junction bases not matched to a gene: 5. The CDR3 length is 14 residues. The germline CDR1 and CDR2 sequences are MNHEY and SVGEGT.